This T cell receptor (beta chain) is drawn from a study of T cells after posttransplantation cyclophosphamide. The method was immunoSEQ multiplex PCR; TCRdb's version includes in-frame clones alone and lacks a portion of them. The table lists roughly 13,000 clones, over 60% of them singletons, with more than 0.95% in the top ten. Trimming took 10 bases from V and 4 from J, leaving 17 bases between them. Germline V lookup: CDR1 ENHRY, CDR2 SYGVKD. The CDR3 runs to 13 residues. The TCR originated in a man aged 45-65 years. The chain joins TRBV10-3 to TRBJ2-7; possibly TRBD2 for D (7 bases). Sequencing input: memory CD4+ T cells sorted from PBMCs. CDR3 bases: TGTGCCAGCGCGGGGGCCCAACTTTACGAGCAGTACTTC. It is translated as CASAGAQLYEQYF.